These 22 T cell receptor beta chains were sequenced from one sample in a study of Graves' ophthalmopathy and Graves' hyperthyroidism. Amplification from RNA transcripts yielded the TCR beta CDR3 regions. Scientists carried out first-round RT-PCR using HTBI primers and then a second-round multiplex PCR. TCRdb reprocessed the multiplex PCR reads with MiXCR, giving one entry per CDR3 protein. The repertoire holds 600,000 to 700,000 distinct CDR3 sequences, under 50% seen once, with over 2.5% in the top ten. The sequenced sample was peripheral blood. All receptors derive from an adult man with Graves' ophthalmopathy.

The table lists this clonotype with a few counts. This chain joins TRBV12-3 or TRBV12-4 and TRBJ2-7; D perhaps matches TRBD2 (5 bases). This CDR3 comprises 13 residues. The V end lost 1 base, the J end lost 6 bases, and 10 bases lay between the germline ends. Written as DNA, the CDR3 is TGTGCCAGCAGTTTAGTGGAGGCTTCCGAGCAGTACTTC. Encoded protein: CASSLVEASEQYF.

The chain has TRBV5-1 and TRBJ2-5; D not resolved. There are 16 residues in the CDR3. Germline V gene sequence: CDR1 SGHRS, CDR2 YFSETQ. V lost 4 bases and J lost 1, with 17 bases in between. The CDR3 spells CASSPVIAVGQETQYF. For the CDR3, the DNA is TGCGCCAGCAGCCCCGTAATTGCGGTGGGCCAAGAGACCCAGTACTTC.

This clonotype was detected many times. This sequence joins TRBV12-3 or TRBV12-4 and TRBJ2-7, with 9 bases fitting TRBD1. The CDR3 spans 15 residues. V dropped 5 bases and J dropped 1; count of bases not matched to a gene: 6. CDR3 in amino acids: CASSPTGTGSYEQYF. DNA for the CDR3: TGTGCCAGCAGTCCAACCGGGACAGGGTCCTACGAGCAGTACTTC.

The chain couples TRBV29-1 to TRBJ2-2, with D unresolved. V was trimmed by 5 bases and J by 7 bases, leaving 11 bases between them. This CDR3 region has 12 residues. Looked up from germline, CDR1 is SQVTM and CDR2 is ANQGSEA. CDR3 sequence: CSVRQDGGELFF. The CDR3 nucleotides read TGCAGCGTTCGGCAGGACGGCGGGGAGCTGTTTTTT.

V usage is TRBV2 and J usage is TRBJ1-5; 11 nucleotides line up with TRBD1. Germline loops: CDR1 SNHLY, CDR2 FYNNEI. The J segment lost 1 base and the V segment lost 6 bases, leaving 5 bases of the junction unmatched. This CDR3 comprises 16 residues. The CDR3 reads CASRGQGVVSNQPQHF. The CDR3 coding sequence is TGTGCCAGCAGGGGACAGGGGGTTGTAAGCAATCAGCCCCAGCATTTT.

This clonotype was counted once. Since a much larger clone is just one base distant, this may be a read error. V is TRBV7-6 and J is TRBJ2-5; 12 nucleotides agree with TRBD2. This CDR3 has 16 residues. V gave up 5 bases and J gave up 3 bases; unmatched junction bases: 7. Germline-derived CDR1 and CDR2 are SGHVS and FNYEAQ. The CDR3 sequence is CASSPPRLAGEETQYF. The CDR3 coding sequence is TGTGCCAGCAGCCCCCCCCGACTAGCGGGAGAAGAGACCCAGTACTTC.

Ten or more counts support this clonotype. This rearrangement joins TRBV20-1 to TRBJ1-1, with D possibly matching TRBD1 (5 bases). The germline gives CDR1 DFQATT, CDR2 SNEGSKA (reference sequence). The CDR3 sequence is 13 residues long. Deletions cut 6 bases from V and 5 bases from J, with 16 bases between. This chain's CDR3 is CSARRGAGTEAFF. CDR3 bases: TGCAGTGCCAGGAGGGGAGCGGGGACTGAAGCTTTCTTT.

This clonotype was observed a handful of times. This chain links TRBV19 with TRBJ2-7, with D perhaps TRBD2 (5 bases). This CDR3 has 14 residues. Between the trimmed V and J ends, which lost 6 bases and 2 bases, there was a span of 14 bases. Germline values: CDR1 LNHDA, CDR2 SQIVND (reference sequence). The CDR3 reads CASSPTWEPYEQYF. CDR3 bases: TGTGCCAGTAGCCCTACGTGGGAGCCCTACGAGCAGTACTTC. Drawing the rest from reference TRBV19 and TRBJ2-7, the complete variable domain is DGGITQSPKYLFRKEGQNVTLSCEQNLNHDAMYWYRQDPGQGLRLIYYSQIVNDFQKGDIAEGYSVSREKKESFPLTVTSAQKNPTAFYLCASSPTWEPYEQYFGPGTRLTVT.

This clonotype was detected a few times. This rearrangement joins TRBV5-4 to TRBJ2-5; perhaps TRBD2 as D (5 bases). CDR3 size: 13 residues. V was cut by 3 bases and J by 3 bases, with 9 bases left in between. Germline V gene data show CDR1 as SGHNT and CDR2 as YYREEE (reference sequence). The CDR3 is CASSWRTEETQYF. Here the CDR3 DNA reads TGTGCCAGCAGCTGGCGGACTGAAGAGACCCAGTACTTC.

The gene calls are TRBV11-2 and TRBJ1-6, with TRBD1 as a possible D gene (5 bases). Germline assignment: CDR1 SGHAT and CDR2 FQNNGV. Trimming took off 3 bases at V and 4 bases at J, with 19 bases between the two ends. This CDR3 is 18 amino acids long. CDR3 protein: CASSFRDLGPLYNSPLHF. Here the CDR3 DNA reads TGTGCCAGCAGCTTCCGGGACCTCGGACCCCTTTATAATTCACCCCTCCACTTT.

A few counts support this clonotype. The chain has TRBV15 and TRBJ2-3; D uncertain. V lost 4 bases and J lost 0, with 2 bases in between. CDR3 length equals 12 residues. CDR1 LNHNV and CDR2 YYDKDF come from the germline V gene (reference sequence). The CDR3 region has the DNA TGTGCCACCAGCATTAGCACAGATACGCAGTATTTT. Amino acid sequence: CATSISTDTQYF. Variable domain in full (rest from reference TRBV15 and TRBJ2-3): DAMVIQNPRYQVTQFGKPVTLSCSQTLNHNVMYWYQQKSSQAPKLLFHYYDKDFNNEADTPDNFQSRRPNTSFCFLDIRSPGLGDTAMYLCATSISTDTQYFGPGTRLTVL.

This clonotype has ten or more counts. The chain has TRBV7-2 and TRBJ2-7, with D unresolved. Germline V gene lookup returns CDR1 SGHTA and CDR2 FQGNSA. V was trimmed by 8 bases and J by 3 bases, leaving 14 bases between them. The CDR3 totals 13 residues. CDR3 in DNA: TGTGCCAGCGATTCAAAGGCAGACTACGAGCAGTACTTC. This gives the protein CASDSKADYEQYF.

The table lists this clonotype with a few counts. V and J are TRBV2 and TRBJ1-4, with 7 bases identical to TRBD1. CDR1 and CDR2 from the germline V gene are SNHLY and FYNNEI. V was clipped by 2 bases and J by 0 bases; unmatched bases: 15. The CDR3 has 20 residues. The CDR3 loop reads CASSERWWRGQKATNEKLFF. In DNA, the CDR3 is TGTGCCAGCAGTGAAAGATGGTGGCGGGGACAGAAAGCAACTAATGAAAAACTGTTTTTT.

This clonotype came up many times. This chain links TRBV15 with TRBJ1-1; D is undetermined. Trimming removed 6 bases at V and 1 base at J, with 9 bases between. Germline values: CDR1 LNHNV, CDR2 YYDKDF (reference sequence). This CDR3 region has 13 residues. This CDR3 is CATSPLWNTEAFF. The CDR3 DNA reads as TGTGCCACCAGTCCTCTTTGGAACACTGAAGCTTTCTTT.

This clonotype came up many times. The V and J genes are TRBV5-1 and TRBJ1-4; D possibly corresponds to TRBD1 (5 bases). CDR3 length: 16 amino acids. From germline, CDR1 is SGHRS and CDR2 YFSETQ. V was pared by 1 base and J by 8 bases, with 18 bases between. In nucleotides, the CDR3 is TGCGCCAGCAGCTTGTCCAGGGTCGGGGCACAAGAAAAACTGTTTTTT. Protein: CASSLSRVGAQEKLFF.

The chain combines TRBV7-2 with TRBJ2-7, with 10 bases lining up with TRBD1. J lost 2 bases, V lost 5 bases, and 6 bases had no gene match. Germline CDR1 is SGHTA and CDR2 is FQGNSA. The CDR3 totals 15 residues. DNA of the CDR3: TGTGCCAGCAGCCCACAGGGACAGGGGACCTACGAGCAGTACTTC. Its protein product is CASSPQGQGTYEQYF.

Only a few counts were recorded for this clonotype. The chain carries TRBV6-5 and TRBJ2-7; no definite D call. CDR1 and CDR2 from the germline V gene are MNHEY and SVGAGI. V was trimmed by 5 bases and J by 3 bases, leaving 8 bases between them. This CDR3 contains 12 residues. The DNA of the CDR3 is TGTGCCAGCAGTAAAAACCGCTACGAGCAGTACTTC. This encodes CASSKNRYEQYF.

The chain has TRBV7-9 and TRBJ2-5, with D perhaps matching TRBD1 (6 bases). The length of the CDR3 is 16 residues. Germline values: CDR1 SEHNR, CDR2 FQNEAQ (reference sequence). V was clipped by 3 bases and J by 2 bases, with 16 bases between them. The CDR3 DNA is TGTGCCAGCAGCTTGGGGGACAAGGCTTGGCAAGAGACCCAGTACTTC. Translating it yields CASSLGDKAWQETQYF.

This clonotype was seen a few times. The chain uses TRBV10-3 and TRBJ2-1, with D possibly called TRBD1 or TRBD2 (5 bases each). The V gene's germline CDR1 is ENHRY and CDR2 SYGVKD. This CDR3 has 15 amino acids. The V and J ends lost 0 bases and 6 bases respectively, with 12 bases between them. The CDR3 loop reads CAISESRGASNEQFF. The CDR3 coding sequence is TGTGCCATCAGTGAGTCGAGGGGCGCATCCAATGAGCAGTTCTTC.

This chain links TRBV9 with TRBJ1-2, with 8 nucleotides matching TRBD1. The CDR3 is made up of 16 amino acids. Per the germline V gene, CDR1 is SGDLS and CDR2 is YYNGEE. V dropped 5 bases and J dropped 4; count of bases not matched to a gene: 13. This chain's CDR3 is CASSAGGTGSGYGYTF. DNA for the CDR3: TGTGCCAGCAGTGCTGGGGGGACAGGATCTGGCTATGGCTACACCTTC.

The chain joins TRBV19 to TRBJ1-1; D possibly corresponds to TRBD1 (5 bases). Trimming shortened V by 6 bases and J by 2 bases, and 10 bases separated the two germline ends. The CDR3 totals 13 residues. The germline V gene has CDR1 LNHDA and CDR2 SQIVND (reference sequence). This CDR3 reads CASRTRDNTEAFF. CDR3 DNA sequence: TGTGCCAGTAGAACACGGGACAACACTGAAGCTTTCTTT.

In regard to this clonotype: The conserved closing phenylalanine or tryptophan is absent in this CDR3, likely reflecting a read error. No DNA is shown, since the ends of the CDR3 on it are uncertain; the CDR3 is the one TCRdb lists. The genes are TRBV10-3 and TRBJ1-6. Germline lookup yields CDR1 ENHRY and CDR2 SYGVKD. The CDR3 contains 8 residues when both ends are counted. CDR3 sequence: CAISDATS.